The rows below give T cell receptor beta chains drawn from one sample of a study of cytomegalovirus exposure and HLA in healthy donors. The table came from immunoSEQ multiplex PCR; TCRdb's copy has only in-frame clones and leaves some out. Here the sample spans about 130,000 clones, roughly 77% being singletons. The sequenced material came from PBMCs. The receptor source for this set is a man younger than 40 in good health. CDR3s include the opening cysteine and the closing phenylalanine or tryptophan. A D gene is named only where the DNA matches it firmly. Not every row has a clone size; where given, it reads once, few, many or a size class.

V: TRBV5-8; D: -; J: TRBJ2-7; size: -; CDR3: CASSLFSGKGEQYF; DNA: TGTGCCAGCAGCTTGTTCTCGGGAAAGGGCGAGCAGTACTTC
V: TRBV7-3; D: -; J: TRBJ1-2; size: few; CDR3: CASSLAGLGYTF; DNA: TGTGCCAGCAGCTTAGCGGGGCTCGGCTACACCTTC
V: TRBV7-9; D: TRBD2; J: TRBJ2-3; size: -; CDR3: CASSLGVAGVEDTQYF; DNA: TGTGCCAGCAGCTTAGGGGTAGCGGGAGTGGAAGATACGCAGTATTTT
V: TRBV7-3; D: TRBD1; J: TRBJ1-1; size: few; CDR3: CASSRTGPNTEAFF; DNA: TGTGCCAGCAGCCGGACAGGGCCGAACACTGAAGCTTTCTTT
V: TRBV15; D: -; J: TRBJ1-4; size: -; CDR3: CATGRDPSRTVGEKLFF; DNA: TGTGCCACCGGCAGAGATCCCTCTCGGACAGTGGGTGAAAAACTGTTTTTT
V: TRBV6-6; D: -; J: TRBJ2-3; size: -; CDR3: CASSRPSSERGGTQYF; DNA: TGTGCCAGCAGTCGACCCTCTAGCGAGAGGGGAGGTACGCAGTATTTT
V: TRBV7-9; D: -; J: TRBJ2-3; size: once; CDR3: CSSSRTLSTDTQYF; DNA: TGTTCCAGCAGCCGAACCCTAAGCACAGATACGCAGTATTTT
V: TRBV7-3; D: TRBD2; J: TRBJ2-3; size: -; CDR3: CASSSRSGSGTDTQYF; DNA: TGTGCCAGCAGCTCCCGTAGCGGGTCCGGCACAGATACGCAGTATTTT
V: TRBV5-4; D: TRBD1; J: TRBJ1-1; size: -; CDR3: CASSSPTGARTAFF; DNA: TGTGCCAGCAGCTCGCCCACAGGGGCCAGAACCGCTTTCTTT
V: TRBV6-6; D: -; J: TRBJ1-2; size: -; CDR3: CASSLRGEFDYGYTF; DNA: TGTGCCAGCAGCCTCCGCGGGGAATTTGATTATGGCTACACCTTC
V: TRBV18; D: TRBD1; J: TRBJ2-7; size: -; CDR3: CASSPDSWTGVHEQYF; DNA: TGTGCCAGCTCACCTGACAGCTGGACAGGGGTACACGAGCAGTACTTC
V: TRBV4-2; D: -; J: TRBJ1-5; size: -; CDR3: CASSPKRDYSNQPQHF; DNA: TGTGCCAGCAGCCCGAAGCGAGATTATAGCAATCAGCCCCAGCATTTT
V: TRBV4-1; D: TRBD1; J: TRBJ2-3; size: -; CDR3: CASSQDRNRGQTDTQYF; DNA: TGCGCCAGCAGCCAAGATCGGAACAGGGGCCAGACAGATACGCAGTATTTT
V: TRBV5-1; D: -; J: TRBJ1-6; size: -; CDR3: CASSPGQGTNSPLHF; DNA: TGCGCCAGCAGCCCTGGTCAGGGTACCAATTCACCCCTCCACTTT
V: TRBV5-4; D: -; J: TRBJ2-3; size: few; CDR3: CASSPGDRSTDTQYF; DNA: TGTGCCAGCAGCCCAGGGGACCGAAGCACAGATACGCAGTATTTT
V: TRBV27; D: TRBD1; J: TRBJ1-3; size: -; CDR3: CASRRGGAFGNTIYF; DNA: TGTGCCAGCCGCAGAGGGGGCGCTTTTGGAAACACCATATATTTT
V: TRBV10-3; D: TRBD1; J: TRBJ2-2; size: -; CDR3: CAISEFAGGTGELFF; DNA: TGTGCCATCAGTGAATTCGCAGGGGGCACCGGGGAGCTGTTTTTT
V: TRBV10-3; D: TRBD1; J: TRBJ2-7; size: -; CDR3: CAISTTGTYEQYF; DNA: TGTGCCATCAGCACGACAGGGACCTACGAGCAGTACTTC
V: TRBV19; D: -; J: TRBJ2-5; size: -; CDR3: CASSQAGTQYF; DNA: TGTGCCAGTAGCCAGGCGGGGACCCAGTACTTC
V: TRBV5-4; D: -; J: TRBJ2-5; size: -; CDR3: CASSQQGRETQYF; DNA: TGTGCCAGCAGCCAGCAGGGGCGGGAGACCCAGTACTTC
V: TRBV27; D: TRBD1; J: TRBJ1-4; size: -; CDR3: CAIICYPDREGNEKLFF; DNA: TGTGCCATCATTTGCTACCCCGACAGGGAAGGGAATGAAAAACTGTTTTTT
V: TRBV4-1; D: -; J: TRBJ2-7; size: -; CDR3: CASSQATDFPYEQYF; DNA: TGCGCCAGCAGCCAGGCCACAGATTTTCCCTACGAGCAGTACTTC
V: TRBV12-5; D: -; J: TRBJ2-1; size: few; CDR3: CASGLVTGLEGNEQFF; DNA: TGTGCTAGTGGTTTGGTGACAGGACTAGAGGGCAATGAGCAGTTCTTC
V: TRBV7-2; D: TRBD1; J: TRBJ2-1; size: -; CDR3: CASSRQGIGEQFF; DNA: TGTGCCAGCAGCAGACAGGGGATAGGTGAGCAGTTCTTC
V: TRBV6-5; D: -; J: TRBJ1-1; size: -; CDR3: CASSYGAFDTEAFF; DNA: TGTGCCAGCAGTTACGGGGCGTTCGACACTGAAGCTTTCTTT
V: TRBV5-4; D: -; J: TRBJ1-2; size: -; CDR3: CASSPESANYGYTF; DNA: TGTGCCAGCAGCCCAGAGAGCGCTAACTATGGCTACACCTTC
V: TRBV30; D: -; J: TRBJ2-5; size: -; CDR3: CAWNPQGPETQYF; DNA: TGTGCCTGGAACCCACAGGGCCCAGAGACCCAGTACTTC
V: TRBV27; D: TRBD2; J: TRBJ2-4; size: -; CDR3: CASSLEGLANIQYF; DNA: TGTGCCAGCAGTTTGGAGGGACTAGCGAACATTCAGTACTTC
V: TRBV10-3; D: -; J: TRBJ2-5; size: once; CDR3: CAISPVMRETQYF; DNA: TGTGCCATCAGTCCCGTGATGCGGGAGACCCAGTACTTC
V: TRBV7-3; D: -; J: TRBJ2-5; size: -; CDR3: CASSWNGGPETQYF; DNA: TGTGCCAGCAGCTGGAACGGGGGGCCAGAGACCCAGTACTTC
V: TRBV6-1; D: TRBD2; J: TRBJ2-1; size: -; CDR3: CASRERRAGGYYNEQFF; DNA: TGTGCCAGCAGAGAACGTCGGGCGGGGGGGTATTACAATGAGCAGTTCTTC
V: TRBV7-9; D: TRBD2; J: TRBJ2-1; size: -; CDR3: CASSLGGAGTSKAEQFF; DNA: TGTGCCAGCAGCTTAGGGGGGGCGGGGACTAGTAAGGCTGAGCAGTTCTTC
V: TRBV2; D: -; J: TRBJ1-2; size: -; CDR3: CASSEVQNYGYTF; DNA: TGTGCCAGCAGTGAAGTACAGAACTATGGCTACACCTTC
V: TRBV7-9; D: -; J: TRBJ2-1; size: -; CDR3: CASSQGRIGVGEQFF; DNA: TGTGCCAGCAGTCAGGGCCGAATTGGGGTTGGGGAGCAGTTCTTC
V: TRBV30; D: TRBD1; J: TRBJ1-6; size: -; CDR3: CAWSGTGRPPLHF; DNA: TGTGCCTGGAGTGGGACAGGGAGGCCACCCCTCCACTTT
V: TRBV25-1; D: TRBD2; J: TRBJ2-1; size: few; CDR3: CAAGGPSNEQFF; DNA: TGTGCGGCGGGGGGACCGTCCAATGAGCAGTTCTTC
V: TRBV19; D: -; J: TRBJ2-1; size: -; CDR3: CASSISSGEYNEQFF; DNA: TGTGCCAGTAGTATTTCCAGCGGAGAATACAATGAGCAGTTCTTC
V: TRBV12-5; D: -; J: TRBJ2-5; size: -; CDR3: CASAPGLWRGETQYF; DNA: TGTGCTAGCGCGCCCGGGTTGTGGAGGGGAGAGACCCAGTACTTC
V: TRBV27; D: -; J: TRBJ1-5; size: -; CDR3: CASSLSRGIQPQHF; DNA: TGTGCCAGCAGTTTATCTAGGGGTATTCAGCCCCAGCATTTT
V: TRBV25-1; D: -; J: TRBJ1-6; size: -; CDR3: CASSPRGRTDSPLHF; DNA: TGTGCCAGCAGCCCAAGGGGCAGAACGGATTCACCCCTCCACTTT
V: TRBV21-1; D: -; J: TRBJ2-3; size: -; CDR3: CATAGTGEADTQYF; DNA: TGTGCCACCGCCGGGACAGGGGAAGCAGATACGCAGTATTTT
V: TRBV7-6; D: TRBD1; J: TRBJ2-2; size: -; CDR3: CASSLVGRGPSGELFF; DNA: TGTGCCAGCAGCTTAGTGGGCAGGGGGCCCAGCGGGGAGCTGTTTTTT
V: TRBV6-6; D: TRBD1; J: TRBJ1-2; size: -; CDR3: CASSQTGEGGYTF; DNA: TGTGCCAGCAGTCAGACAGGGGAAGGTGGCTACACCTTC
V: TRBV6-1; D: -; J: TRBJ2-2; size: -; CDR3: CANQRVLNTGELFF; DNA: TGTGCCAACCAGCGGGTGCTAAACACCGGGGAGCTGTTTTTT
V: TRBV10-1; D: TRBD1; J: TRBJ2-1; size: -; CDR3: CASSAGTGFINEQFF; DNA: TGCGCCAGCAGTGCCGGGACAGGGTTTATCAATGAGCAGTTCTTC
V: TRBV7-3; D: -; J: TRBJ2-1; size: -; CDR3: CASSLIAGEQFF; DNA: TGTGCCAGCAGCTTAATAGCTGGGGAGCAGTTCTTC
V: TRBV5-1; D: TRBD1; J: TRBJ1-4; size: few; CDR3: CASRGRDSLNEKLFF; DNA: TGCGCCAGCAGAGGCCGGGACAGCCTTAATGAAAAACTGTTTTTT
V: TRBV30; D: -; J: TRBJ1-2; size: -; CDR3: CAWNNPGNYGYTF; DNA: TGTGCCTGGAATAATCCGGGTAATTATGGCTACACCTTC
V: TRBV6-1; D: -; J: TRBJ1-2; size: -; CDR3: CASRMREANGYTF; DNA: TGTGCCAGCAGAATGAGGGAGGCGAATGGCTACACCTTC
V: TRBV5-5; D: TRBD2; J: TRBJ2-7; size: -; CDR3: CASSSGTSRGDYEQYF; DNA: TGTGCCAGCAGTTCCGGGACTAGCCGAGGCGACTACGAGCAGTACTTC
V: TRBV4-3; D: -; J: TRBJ1-1; size: -; CDR3: CASSQAQNTEAFF; DNA: TGCGCCAGCAGCCAAGCCCAGAACACTGAAGCTTTCTTT
V: TRBV6-6; D: TRBD1; J: TRBJ1-1; size: -; CDR3: CASSRGTGGTEAFF; DNA: TGTGCCAGCAGCCGGGGGACAGGGGGCACTGAAGCTTTCTTT
V: TRBV7-2; D: TRBD2; J: TRBJ2-7; size: -; CDR3: CASSTGLVYEQYF; DNA: TGTGCCAGCAGCACCGGACTAGTATACGAGCAGTACTTC
V: TRBV4-1; D: TRBD2; J: TRBJ2-1; size: -; CDR3: CASSSPSGRGEQFF; DNA: TGCGCCAGCAGCTCCCCTAGCGGGAGGGGTGAGCAGTTCTTC
V: TRBV10-3; D: TRBD1; J: TRBJ1-2; size: -; CDR3: CAIGQGASGYTF; DNA: TGTGCCATCGGACAGGGGGCATCTGGCTACACCTTC
V: TRBV19; D: -; J: TRBJ1-1; size: -; CDR3: CASPPPGQRYTEAFF; DNA: TGTGCCAGTCCCCCCCCGGGACAAAGATACACTGAAGCTTTCTTT
V: TRBV28; D: -; J: TRBJ2-4; size: once; CDR3: CASSLYMGLAKNIQYF; DNA: TGTGCCAGCAGCTTATACATGGGGCTCGCCAAAAACATTCAGTACTTC
V: TRBV5-5; D: TRBD1; J: TRBJ2-3; size: -; CDR3: CASSRDSFTDTQYF; DNA: TGTGCCAGCAGCCGGGACAGCTTCACAGATACGCAGTATTTT